In its sample, the clone carrying this T cell receptor beta chain was seen a few times. The data were obtained in a study of blood T cell repertoires in COVID-19. Study-level background: Researchers got acute and convalescent COVID-19 samples from the United States, Italy and Spain. T cells, B-cell-depleted T cells, or PBMCs provided the cDNA or gDNA that served as material.

In the original analysis: Reference gene primer amplification gave nucleated cell count estimates. Repertoires were generated with immunoSEQ multiplex PCR, while TCRdb's copy carries only in-frame clones and drops some. That table is the source of V, J and clone size, and D and trimming were worked out from the DNA. The sample includes approximately 260,000 clones, 70% to 90% of them seen just once. The length of the CDR3 is 13 residues. Between the trimmed V and J ends, which lost 3 bases and 5 bases, there was a span of 13 bases. Germline V gives CDR1 SQVTM, CDR2 ANQGSEA. Material for sequencing was peripheral blood. The chain couples TRBV29-1 to TRBJ1-2, with D possibly matching TRBD1 (5 bases). The receptor was isolated from a woman between 70 and 85 years old with acute or convalescent COVID-19. The CDR3 reads CSVEGGWGYGYTF. The CDR3 coding sequence is TGCAGCGTTGAGGGGGGTTGGGGATATGGCTACACCTTC.